The rows below give T cell receptor beta chains drawn from one sample of a study of T cell responses to AZD1222 COVID-19 vaccine. Data came from immunoSEQ multiplex PCR; TCRdb stores just in-frame clones and leaves some out. Of over 150,000 clones listed, approximately 90% were seen once; the top ten hold 1.5%. The starting material was peripheral blood, obtained on day 0 of AZD1222 vaccination. Receptor source: an adult in good health. Both conserved end residues are part of each CDR3. Fields, in order: J gene, D gene, V gene, CDR3 protein, CDR3 DNA. The D gene is left open where the match is weak.

>TRBJ1-5|.|TRBV4-3
CASSQVLGRGQPQHF
TGCGCCAGCAGCCAAGTCCTCGGGAGGGGTCAGCCCCAGCATTTT
>TRBJ1-3|TRBD1|TRBV28
CASSPYPQGFENTIYF
TGTGCCAGCAGTCCGTATCCACAGGGGTTCGAAAACACCATATATTTT
>TRBJ1-2|.|TRBV28
CASSTPTGNGYTF
TGTGCCAGCAGCACCCCTACAGGGAATGGCTACACCTTC
>TRBJ2-2|TRBD1|TRBV5-4
CASSLPTGSITGELFF
TGTGCCAGCAGCCTACCGACAGGGTCAATCACCGGGGAGCTGTTTTTT
>TRBJ1-2|.|TRBV5-6
CASSSTGSIDYGYTF
TGTGCCAGCAGCTCAACAGGGTCCATTGACTATGGCTACACCTTC
>TRBJ1-5|.|TRBV5-1
CASSFSGDNQPQHF
TGCGCCAGCAGCTTCTCAGGTGACAATCAGCCCCAGCATTTT
>TRBJ1-2|.|TRBV6-5
CASSIDSNYGYTF
TGTGCCAGCAGCATCGACAGTAACTATGGCTACACCTTC
>TRBJ2-7|.|TRBV6-1
CASSEEEAGAYEQYF
TGTGCCAGCAGTGAAGAGGAGGCAGGGGCCTACGAGCAGTACTTC
>TRBJ1-4|TRBD1|TRBV4-1
CASSHPGQGARLDEKLFF
TGCGCCAGCAGCCACCCGGGACAGGGGGCGAGGTTGGATGAAAAACTGTTTTTT
>TRBJ1-6|.|TRBV12-3/TRBV12-4
CASSFEPRSPLHF
TGTGCCAGCAGTTTTGAGCCCCGTTCACCCCTCCACTTT
>TRBJ1-5|.|TRBV24-1
CATSDLTGDQPQHF
TGTGCCACCAGTGATTTGACGGGGGATCAGCCCCAGCATTTT
>TRBJ2-4|TRBD1|TRBV15
CATSRAFNRDRGLLTVKNIQYF
TGTGCCACCAGCAGAGCCTTCAACCGGGACAGGGGGCTGCTAACTGTAAAAAACATTCAGTACTTC
>TRBJ1-4|TRBD1|TRBV7-6
CASSLSGTGGQELFF
TGTGCCAGCAGCTTATCCGGGACAGGGGGCCAGGAACTGTTTTTT
>TRBJ1-6|.|TRBV28
CASSFRGSSPLHF
TGTGCCAGCAGTTTCAGGGGATCCTCACCCCTCCACTTT
>TRBJ1-4|.|TRBV4-3
CASSQQGLGANEKLFF
TGCGCCAGCAGCCAACAGGGTTTAGGAGCTAATGAAAAACTGTTTTTT